The 30 T cell receptor beta chains reported below all come from one sample, sequenced in a study of blood T cell repertoires in COVID-19. Profiled with immunoSEQ multiplex PCR; TCRdb holds only in-frame clones, not every one. The sample shows around 42,000 clones, 90% of them seen only once. Input material: peripheral blood. All receptors come from a man in his forties or fifties with active COVID-19.

The chain employs TRBV18 and TRBJ2-3; TRBD2 aligns across 12 bases. The CDR3 sequence is 16 residues long. V lost 3 bases and J lost 7; bases outside the gene matches: 8. The germline gives CDR1 KGHSH, CDR2 LQKENI. The CDR3 loop reads CASSPPTSGGRNTQYF. DNA for the CDR3: TGTGCCAGCTCACCCCCGACTAGCGGGGGCCGGAATACGCAGTATTTT.

The J gene is TRBJ1-5, the V gene TRBV10-3; weak D call: TRBD1 (6 bases). Trimming removed 4 bases at V and 6 bases at J, with 10 bases between. Germline CDR1 is ENHRY and CDR2 is SYGVKD. This CDR3 contains 13 residues. CDR3 protein: CAISGGGTQPQHF. CDR3 bases: TGTGCCATCAGTGGGGGGGGCACTCAGCCCCAGCATTTT.

The CDR3: CASSLGTSGYYEQFF. The DNA for the CDR3 is TGTGCCAGCAGCTTGGGTACTAGCGGATACTATGAGCAGTTCTTC. The rearrangement joins TRBV5-4 to TRBJ2-1, with 8 positions matching TRBD2. The V and J ends lost 0 bases and 8 bases, in that order; junction bases with no gene match: 7. CDR3 length equals 15 residues. CDR1 is SGHNT, CDR2 YYREEE, per germline (reference sequence).

This clone has a handful of counts. V usage is TRBV7-8 and J usage is TRBJ2-5; 11 bases line up with TRBD2. Germline assignment: CDR1 SGHVS and CDR2 FQNEAQ. Trimming removed 0 bases from V and 4 bases from J; junction bases left unmatched: 13. This CDR3 comprises 19 residues. CDR3 loop: CASSLAGASGGPFGETQYF. In DNA form, the CDR3 reads TGTGCCAGCAGCTTAGCGGGTGCTAGCGGGGGGCCATTTGGAGAGACCCAGTACTTC.

This chain connects TRBV6-5 to TRBJ2-5, with D tentatively TRBD1 (5 bases). Trimming stripped 8 bases from V and 5 bases from J, with 15 bases between. CDR3 length equals 13 residues. CDR1 and CDR2 (germline): MNHEY, SVGAGI. The CDR3 sequence: CASLKQGVETQYF. CDR3 nucleotide sequence: TGTGCCAGCTTGAAGCAGGGCGTGGAGACCCAGTACTTC.

The chain couples TRBV12-3 or TRBV12-4 to TRBJ1-2; TRBD1 is a possible D gene (5 bases). This CDR3 has 12 residues. The V end lost 8 bases, the J end lost 7 bases, and 14 bases lay between the germline ends. The CDR3 is CASLDKMGGYTF. CDR3 nucleotide sequence: TGTGCCAGCCTGGACAAAATGGGTGGCTACACCTTC.

The chain recombines TRBV7-2 with TRBJ1-2; TRBD1 might be the D (5 bases). CDR3 length equals 14 residues. The V and J ends lost 5 bases and 5 bases respectively, with 15 bases between them. CDR1 and CDR2 (germline): SGHTA, FQGNSA. CDR3 sequence (DNA): TGTGCCAGCAGCCACCCGGGGGGGGGATATGGCTACACCTTC. Translation gives CASSHPGGGYGYTF.

The chain joins TRBV12-3 or TRBV12-4 to TRBJ1-1; 9 bases agree with TRBD1. The CDR3 totals 12 residues. V shed 3 bases, J shed 10 bases, and the junction held 3 bases outside the gene matches. CDR3 sequence (DNA): TGTGCCAGCAGTTTGGGACAGGGTGGAGCTTTCTTT. Protein product: CASSLGQGGAFF.

With respect to this clone: An end of the junction differs from the germline gene, which may be a read error. The rearrangement joins TRBV28 to TRBJ2-3; 11 nucleotides agree with TRBD2. The CDR3 spans 16 residues. Germline assignment: CDR1 MDHEN and CDR2 SYDVKM. CDR3 coding DNA: TGTGCCAGCAGCACTTTTCAATGGGAAGCTAGCGGGGGGCTATTCTTT. Protein: CASSTFQWEASGGLFF.

This chain joins TRBV27 and TRBJ1-6, with D unresolved. Per the germline V gene, CDR1 is MNHEY and CDR2 is SMNVEV (reference sequence). V lost 2 bases, J lost 7 bases, and 12 bases lay in between. CDR3 length equals 15 residues. CDR3 region: CASSLPRLGNSPLHF. In DNA form, the CDR3 reads TGTGCCAGCAGTTTACCCCGGCTCGGGAATTCACCCCTCCACTTT.

The gene calls are TRBV5-6 and TRBJ1-6; 8 bases fit TRBD1. V trimming: 2 bases; J trimming: 7 bases; junction bases outside the gene matches: 2. Germline-derived CDR1 and CDR2 are SGHDT and YYEEEE. This CDR3 is 14 amino acids long. DNA for the CDR3: TGTGCCAGCAGCTTAAACAGGGGGAATTCACCCCTCCACTTT. This codes for CASSLNRGNSPLHF.

The CDR3 region is CAIRGAGGNTIYF. The CDR3 region has the DNA TGTGCCATCAGGGGAGCAGGTGGAAACACCATATATTTT. J is TRBJ1-3 and V is TRBV10-3; D not resolved. This CDR3 has 13 residues. CDR1 ENHRY and CDR2 SYGVKD come from the germline V gene. Trimming stripped 6 bases from V and 3 bases from J, with 9 bases between.

The rearrangement links TRBV28 to TRBJ2-3; D is perhaps TRBD2 (5 bases). Trimming cost V 3 bases and J 4 bases, with 14 bases left between them. This CDR3 is 15 amino acids long. The germline gives CDR1 MDHEN, CDR2 SYDVKM. The CDR3 sequence: CASSFSVWRADTQYF. The CDR3 DNA reads TGTGCCAGCAGTTTTAGCGTGTGGCGGGCAGATACGCAGTATTTT.

The V call is TRBV2, the J call TRBJ2-3; D perhaps matches TRBD1 (6 bases). V shed 10 bases and J shed 2 bases, with 19 bases lying between them. This CDR3 is built from 15 residues. Germline values: CDR1 SNHLY, CDR2 FYNNEI. CDR3 sequence: CATNVRDKNTDTQYF. The CDR3 region has the DNA TGTGCCACCAACGTTCGGGACAAGAACACAGATACGCAGTATTTT.

The DNA for the CDR3 is TGTGCCAGCAGTTTATTAACGGGGGATGTTCCCTACGAGCAGTACTTC. As protein: CASSLLTGDVPYEQYF. The chain links TRBV28 to TRBJ2-7, with D possibly being TRBD2 (6 bases). V was clipped by 1 base and J by 2 bases, with 15 bases between them. The CDR3 spans 16 residues. The germline CDR1 and CDR2 sequences are MDHEN and SYDVKM.

This clone appeared once. The rearrangement joins TRBV30 to TRBJ1-2; the match to TRBD1 covers 9 bases. Trimming at V came to 4 bases and at J to 2 bases, leaving 8 bases not matched to a gene. Germline V gives CDR1 GTSNPN, CDR2 SVGIG (reference sequence). The CDR3 contains 15 residues. The CDR3 protein is CAWNRGQGKNYGYTF. The CDR3 DNA reads as TGTGCCTGGAATCGGGGACAGGGAAAAAACTATGGCTACACCTTC.

The chain joins TRBV6-1 to TRBJ2-6, with D tentatively TRBD2 (5 bases). V lost 2 bases to trimming and J lost 3 bases, with 14 bases between them. Germline CDR1 and CDR2: MNHNS and SASEGT. The CDR3 has 17 residues. For the CDR3, the DNA is TGTGCCAGCAGTGAACTCGAGGGTCTAGGTGGGGCCAACGTCCTGACTTTC. It yields the protein CASSELEGLGGANVLTF.

Here the CDR3 reads CATSAQDMSGYTF. The CDR3 bases are TGTGCCACCAGCGCTCAGGACATGAGTGGCTACACCTTC. The chain has TRBV24-1 and TRBJ1-2; D might be TRBD1 (5 bases). V lost 7 bases, J lost 7 bases, and 15 bases lay in between. The CDR3 totals 13 residues. Germline V gene data show CDR1 as KGHDR and CDR2 as SFDVKD.

This clone was detected only once. The V gene is TRBV18, the J gene TRBJ2-2; possibly TRBD1 for D (6 bases). Trimming took 8 bases from V and 5 from J, leaving 12 bases between them. CDR1 and CDR2 (germline): KGHSH, LQKENI. CDR3 length: 13 residues. In nucleotides, the CDR3 is TGTGCCAGCCAATCCCAGGGGACCGGGGAGCTGTTTTTT. As protein: CASQSQGTGELFF.

The chain is built from TRBV7-2 and TRBJ1-2; a possible D gene is TRBD1 (6 bases). Per the germline V gene, CDR1 is SGHTA and CDR2 is FQGNSA. V lost 1 base and J lost 6, with 15 bases in between. This CDR3 comprises 15 residues. CDR3 residues: CASSLVERQGHGYTF. CDR3 nucleotide sequence: TGTGCCAGCAGCTTAGTAGAGCGGCAGGGGCATGGCTACACCTTC. Supplemented by reference TRBV7-2 and TRBJ1-2, the full variable domain reads GAGVSQSPSNKVTEKGKDVELRCDPISGHTALYWYRQSLGQGLEFLIYFQGNSAPDKSGLPSDRFSAERTGGSVSTLTIQRTQQEDSAVYLCASSLVERQGHGYTFGSGTRLTVV.

The chain combines TRBV7-3 with TRBJ2-5; tentatively, D is TRBD2 (6 bases). V shed 1 base and J shed 2 bases, with 11 bases lying between them. Germline values: CDR1 SGHTA, CDR2 FQGTGA. This CDR3 has 15 residues. CDR3 sequence reads: CASSLMGGSQETQYF. The CDR3 region has the DNA TGTGCCAGCAGCTTAATGGGGGGTAGTCAAGAGACCCAGTACTTC.

V usage is TRBV18 and J usage is TRBJ1-2; the D is unclear. In germline, CDR1 is KGHSH, CDR2 LQKENI. CDR3 length: 15 residues. V lost 2 bases, J lost 4 bases, and 14 bases lay in between. CDR3 region: CASSPEVATPYGYTF. The CDR3 DNA reads as TGTGCCAGCTCACCAGAAGTGGCGACTCCCTATGGCTACACCTTC.

The rearrangement joins TRBV12-3 or TRBV12-4 to TRBJ1-1; TRBD1 might be the D (5 bases). Trimming pared 3 bases from V and 7 bases from J, leaving 12 bases between. The CDR3 runs 13 residues. The CDR3 DNA reads TGTGCCAGCAGTTTTTGGCAGGGCGATGAAGCTTTCTTT. Its translation is CASSFWQGDEAFF.

V is TRBV5-5 and J is TRBJ2-2, with no clear D. The length of the CDR3 is 14 residues. Trimming removed 7 bases at V and 0 bases at J, with 10 bases between. Germline loops: CDR1 SGHKS, CDR2 YYEKEE (reference sequence). The CDR3 loop reads CASGQNSNTGELFF. The CDR3 DNA follows: TGTGCCAGCGGCCAGAATTCGAACACCGGGGAGCTGTTTTTT.

The V gene is TRBV6-5, the J gene TRBJ2-1; 7 bases fit TRBD2. The CDR3 consists of 11 residues. The V gene end was trimmed by 6 bases and the J gene end by 15 bases; junction bases not matched to a gene: 8. The V gene's germline CDR1 is MNHEY and CDR2 SVGAGI. The CDR3 sequence: CASSLGGGRFF. The DNA for the CDR3 is TGTGCCAGCAGCCTGGGCGGGGGTCGGTTCTTC.

A remark on this clone: Other nucleotide sequences in the sample specify the same CDR3. V is TRBV5-1 and J is TRBJ2-1; 7 nucleotides align to TRBD1. The germline gives CDR1 SGHRS, CDR2 YFSETQ. This CDR3 spans 14 amino acids. Unmatched junction bases numbered 0, after V lost 0 bases and J lost 3 bases. The CDR3 DNA sequence: TGCGCCAGCAGCTTGGGGGACAGCTACAATGAGCAGTTCTTC. The encoded protein is CASSLGDSYNEQFF.

This chain connects TRBV19 to TRBJ1-1; no reliable D call. The germline V gene has CDR1 LNHDA and CDR2 SQIVND (reference sequence). Between the trimmed V and J ends, which lost 7 bases and 4 bases, there was a span of 7 bases. The CDR3 covers 11 residues. The CDR3 sequence is CASMGVTEAFF. Written as DNA, the CDR3 is TGTGCCAGTATGGGCGTCACTGAAGCTTTCTTT.

The DNA of the CDR3 is TGCGCCAGCAGCGAAACTGACAGTACTGAAGCTTTCTTT. Translation: CASSETDSTEAFF. The chain links TRBV5-1 to TRBJ1-1; a possible D gene is TRBD1 (5 bases). V was shortened by 4 bases and J by 5 bases, with 12 bases between the two germline ends. CDR3 length: 13 residues. Germline loops: CDR1 SGHRS, CDR2 YFSETQ.

The genes are TRBV10-3 and TRBJ1-2; 9 bases align to TRBD1. J gave up 4 bases and V 7 bases, and 7 bases lay outside the gene matches. Germline V gene sequence: CDR1 ENHRY, CDR2 SYGVKD. The CDR3 runs to 14 residues. CDR3 residues: CAITSGQGSYGYTF. CDR3 in DNA: TGTGCCATCACCTCCGGACAGGGGAGCTATGGCTACACCTTC.

The V and J genes are TRBV3-1 (or the pseudogene TRBV3-2) and TRBJ2-1; D gene unclear. CDR1 is LGHDT, CDR2 YNNKEL, per germline (reference sequence). V was cut by 0 bases and J by 0 bases, with 6 bases left in between. The CDR3 is 15 amino acids. The CDR3 region is CASSQDLSSYNEQFF. CDR3 nucleotide sequence: TGTGCCAGCAGCCAAGATCTTTCCTCCTACAATGAGCAGTTCTTC.